This T cell receptor beta chain was identified in a study of OX40 agonist ivuxolimab in advanced cancers. Assay used: immunoSEQ multiplex PCR; TCRdb lists only in-frame clones, some missing. The data contain some 61,000 clones, 77% of them singletons. About this clone itself: Its cognate antigen is unknown.

Regarding the study as a whole: Fewer expanded clones were found on average in CD4+ than in CD8+ T cells.

Patients with autoimmune history or systemic immunosuppression were excluded. The source of this sequence is an adult with an advanced solid tumor such as melanoma, head and neck, liver or kidney cancer. Sequenced here: CD4+ or CD8+ T cells sorted from blood, sampled in a trial of the OX40 agonist ivuxolimab.

The CDR3 DNA follows: TGTGCCAGCAGCCCCTCATACAGCACCGGGGAGCTGTTTTTT. It codes for CASSPSYSTGELFF. The chain carries TRBV11-3 and TRBJ2-2; D is ambiguous. This CDR3 region has 14 residues. Germline V lookup: CDR1 SGHNT, CDR2 YENEEA. Trimming removed 5 bases from V and 4 bases from J, with 11 bases in between.